Presented here are 17 T cell receptor beta chains from one specimen sequenced in a study of shared clonotypes between healthy human individuals. Assay: immunoSEQ multiplex PCR; the TCRdb copy retains only in-frame clones and omits some. Here the sample spans 450,000 to 650,000 clones, roughly 72% being singletons. Specimen: PBMCs. The origin of the receptors is a middle-aged woman in good health. Some clones in this sample may be carry-over from other donors' samples.

The chain links TRBV4-1 to TRBJ1-2, with D perhaps TRBD1 (6 bases). The CDR3 runs to 14 residues. The ends were cut back, 4 bases at V and 6 bases at J, with 15 bases in the middle. Germline CDR1 MGHRA, CDR2 YSYEKL. DNA of the CDR3: TGCGCCAGCAGCCCGATAGGGGGGGGCCATGGCTACACCTTC. This codes for CASSPIGGGHGYTF.

This clone was seen only a few times. The chain uses TRBV30 and TRBJ1-6; 11 bases match TRBD1. Unmatched junction bases numbered 3, after V lost 0 bases and J lost 11 bases. Germline V gives CDR1 GTSNPN, CDR2 SVGIG (reference sequence). The CDR3 has 14 amino acids. The CDR3 spells CAWSVLGQGAPLHF. The CDR3 DNA sequence: TGTGCCTGGAGTGTACTGGGACAGGGGGCACCCCTCCACTTT.

The chain employs TRBV7-2 and TRBJ1-2, with TRBD1 matching 8 bases. Germline CDR1 and CDR2: SGHTA and FQGNSA. V lost 1 base and J lost 4; bases outside the gene matches: 5. This CDR3 spans 15 amino acids. The CDR3 DNA reads TGTGCCAGCAGCTTAGAATACAGGGGGGTCTATGGCTACACCTTC. It translates to CASSLEYRGVYGYTF. The full variable domain, with the rest looked up from reference TRBV7-2 and TRBJ1-2, is GAGVSQSPSNKVTEKGKDVELRCDPISGHTALYWYRQSLGQGLEFLIYFQGNSAPDKSGLPSDRFSAERTGGSVSTLTIQRTQQEDSAVYLCASSLEYRGVYGYTFGSGTRLTVV.

This chain connects TRBV28 to TRBJ1-5; D might be TRBD1 (5 bases). The CDR3 contains 14 residues. V was shortened by 6 bases and J by 1 base, with 10 bases between the two germline ends. From germline, CDR1 is MDHEN and CDR2 SYDVKM. The CDR3 nucleotides read TGTGCCAGCAGGGGACCGGTCAGCAATCAGCCCCAGCATTTT. It yields the protein CASRGPVSNQPQHF.

The chain carries TRBV5-3 and TRBJ2-7; D unclear. TRBV5-3 is classed as an ORF, of uncertain function. The V gene lost 0 bases and the J gene lost 6 bases, with 10 bases spanning the gap. CDR3 length equals 13 residues. CDR3 nucleotide sequence: TGTGCCAGAAGCTTGGCCGCGGTTGGCGAGCAGTACTTC. As protein: CARSLAAVGEQYF.

The table lists this clone with a few counts. This chain joins TRBV10-3 and TRBJ2-7, with TRBD1 matching 7 bases. The CDR3 loop spans 12 amino acids. Germline V lookup: CDR1 ENHRY, CDR2 SYGVKD. The V gene end was trimmed by 4 bases and the J gene end by 5 bases; junction bases not matched to a gene: 2. This CDR3 reads CAISGDSDEQYF. For the CDR3, the DNA is TGTGCCATCAGTGGGGACAGCGACGAGCAGTACTTC.

V gene TRBV28 combines with J gene TRBJ2-7, with a tentative D call TRBD1 (7 bases). The V gene's germline CDR1 is MDHEN and CDR2 SYDVKM. The V gene lost 8 bases and the J gene lost 3 bases, with 11 bases spanning the gap. This CDR3 is 12 amino acids long. The CDR3 sequence: CASSQGGYEQYF. CDR3 nucleotide sequence: TGTGCCAGCTCCCAGGGGGGCTACGAGCAGTACTTC.

V and J are TRBV18 and TRBJ2-1, with a weak D call TRBD2 (6 bases). This CDR3 contains 14 residues. Germline-derived CDR1 and CDR2 are KGHSH and LQKENI. V was clipped by 3 bases and J by 9 bases, with 15 bases between them. CDR3 amino acids: CASSPFSGEAEQFF. The CDR3 DNA sequence: TGTGCCAGCTCACCCTTCTCGGGAGAGGCTGAGCAGTTCTTC.

This rearrangement joins TRBV7-2 to TRBJ2-3; D may match TRBD1 or TRBD2 (5 bases each). This CDR3 spans 13 amino acids. Germline assignment: CDR1 SGHTA and CDR2 FQGNSA. V was pared by 3 bases and J by 11 bases, with 15 bases between. The CDR3 coding sequence is TGTGCCAGCAGCTTCCGGGACCCCTCAAAGCAGTATTTT. Translated, it gives CASSFRDPSKQYF.

Turning to this clone: A far larger clone lies a single base away; this is likely a read error. The genes are TRBV5-5 and TRBJ1-2; perhaps TRBD1 as D (5 bases). This CDR3 spans 16 amino acids. The V gene's germline CDR1 is SGHKS and CDR2 YYEKEE (reference sequence). DNA of the CDR3: TGTGCCAGCAGCTTGCGGTTGGGGGGAGCTAACTGTGGCTACACCTTC. As protein: CASSLRLGGANCGYTF. Complete variable domain (other parts from reference TRBV5-5 and TRBJ1-2): DAGVTQSPTHLIKTRGQQVTLRCSPISGHKSVSWYQQVLGQGPQFIFQYYEKEERGRGNFPDRFSARQFPNYSSELNVNALLLGDSALYLCASSLRLGGANCGYTFGSGTRLTVV.

The J gene is TRBJ1-2, the V gene TRBV5-6; 9 nucleotides match TRBD1. V trimming: 4 bases; J trimming: 5 bases; junction bases outside the gene matches: 3. Germline CDR1 and CDR2: SGHDT and YYEEEE. This CDR3 contains 13 residues. In DNA, the CDR3 is TGTGCCAGCAGCCCTGACAGGGGGTATGGCTACACCTTC. Translated, it gives CASSPDRGYGYTF.

The chain employs TRBV5-1 and TRBJ2-3, with 10 bases lining up with TRBD2. V shed 1 base and J 5 bases; nucleotides not matched to a gene: 7. The CDR3 is 16 amino acids. The V gene's germline CDR1 is SGHRS and CDR2 YFSETQ. The CDR3 DNA follows: TGCGCCAGCAGCTTGAGCCTAGCGGGAGTTCTAGATACGCAGTATTTT. Translated, it gives CASSLSLAGVLDTQYF.

The chain carries TRBV6-4 and TRBJ2-2, with D perhaps assigned TRBD1 or TRBD2 (7 bases each). The CDR3 covers 16 residues. CDR1 and CDR2 (germline): MRHNA, SNTAGT. V was shortened by 0 bases and J by 3 bases, with 11 bases between the two germline ends. The CDR3 loop is CASSDSGGTDTGELFF. The CDR3 DNA follows: TGTGCCAGCAGTGACTCGGGAGGGACAGACACCGGGGAGCTGTTTTTT.

The chain links TRBV5-4 to TRBJ2-7; possible D gene TRBD2, 5 bases. The CDR3 runs 14 residues. Per germline, CDR1 SGHNT and CDR2 YYREEE (reference sequence). The V end lost 4 bases, the J end lost 7 bases, and 18 bases lay between the germline ends. The CDR3 nucleotides read TGTGCCAGCAGCCACGACTACATCCCCGGGGAGCAGTACTTC. This translates into CASSHDYIPGEQYF. The variable domain in full, completed from reference TRBV5-4 and TRBJ2-7, reads ETGVTQSPTHLIKTRGQQVTLRCSSQSGHNTVSWYQQALGQGPQFIFQYYREEENGRGNFPPRFSGLQFPNYSSELNVNALELDDSALYLCASSHDYIPGEQYFGPGTRLTVT.

This clone was counted a few times. J is TRBJ1-1 and V is TRBV5-8; D not resolved. The CDR3 sequence is 15 residues long. V gave up 4 bases and J gave up 1 base, with 14 bases separating them. CDR1 is SGHTS and CDR2 is YDEGEE in the germline V gene. CDR3 loop: CASSLLLIGNTEAFF. CDR3 sequence (DNA): TGTGCCAGCAGCCTCCTGTTGATCGGGAACACTGAAGCTTTCTTT. The whole variable domain, filled in from reference TRBV5-8 and TRBJ1-1, reads EAGVTQSPTHLIKTRGQQATLRCSPISGHTSVYWYQQALGLGLQFLLWYDEGEERNRGNFPPRFSGRQFPNYSSELNVNALELEDSALYLCASSLLLIGNTEAFFGQGTRLTVV.

This chain connects TRBV6-5 to TRBJ1-3; D ambiguous. V was shortened by 2 bases and J by 0 bases, with 8 bases between the two germline ends. The CDR3 has 15 amino acids. Germline lookup yields CDR1 MNHEY and CDR2 SVGAGI. CDR3 in amino acids: CASSYGGPSGNTIYF. For the CDR3, the DNA is TGTGCCAGCAGTTACGGTGGACCCTCTGGAAACACCATATATTTT.

J is TRBJ2-2 and V is TRBV29-1, with 8 bases identical to TRBD1. CDR3 length: 12 amino acids. Losses at the gene ends were 7 bases for V and 6 bases for J; bases not matched to a gene: 4. Looked up from germline, CDR1 is SQVTM and CDR2 is ANQGSEA. The CDR3 region has the DNA TGCAGCGCAGGGGGCGGGTCCGGGGAGCTGTTTTTT. As protein: CSAGGGSGELFF.